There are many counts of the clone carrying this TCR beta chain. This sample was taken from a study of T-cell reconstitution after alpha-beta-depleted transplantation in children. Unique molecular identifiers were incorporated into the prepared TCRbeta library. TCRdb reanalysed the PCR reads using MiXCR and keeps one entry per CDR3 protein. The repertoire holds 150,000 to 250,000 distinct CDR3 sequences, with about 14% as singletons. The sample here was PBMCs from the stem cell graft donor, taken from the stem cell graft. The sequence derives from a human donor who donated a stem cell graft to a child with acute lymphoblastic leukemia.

The CDR3 coding sequence is TGTGCCAGCAGCGCCACAAATTACTTCGAGCAGTACTTC. Its protein is CASSATNYFEQYF. The rearrangement uses TRBV13 and TRBJ2-7, with no clear D. This CDR3 comprises 13 residues. V dropped 5 bases and J dropped 6 bases, with 14 bases sitting between them. CDR1 PRHDT and CDR2 FYEKMQ come from the germline V gene (reference sequence).